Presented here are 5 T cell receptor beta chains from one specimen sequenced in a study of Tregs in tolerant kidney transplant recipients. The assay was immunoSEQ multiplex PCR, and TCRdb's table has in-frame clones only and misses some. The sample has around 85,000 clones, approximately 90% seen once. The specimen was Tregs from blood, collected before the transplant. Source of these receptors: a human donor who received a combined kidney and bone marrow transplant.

The CDR3 sequence is CASSRRTYEQYF. CDR3 coding DNA: TGTGCCAGCAGCCGCAGAACCTACGAGCAGTACTTC. The chain has TRBV28 and TRBJ2-7, with no clear D. Germline assignment: CDR1 MDHEN and CDR2 SYDVKM. Trimming cost V 6 bases and J 2 bases, with 8 bases left between them. The CDR3 consists of 12 residues.

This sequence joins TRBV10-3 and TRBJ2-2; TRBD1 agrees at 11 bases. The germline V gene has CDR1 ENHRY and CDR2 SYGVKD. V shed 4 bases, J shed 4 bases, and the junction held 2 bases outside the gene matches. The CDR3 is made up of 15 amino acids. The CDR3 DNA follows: TGTGCCATCAGTGCCGGGACAGGGGGCACCGGGGAGCTGTTTTTT. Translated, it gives CAISAGTGGTGELFF.

In DNA, the CDR3 is TGCGCCAGCAGCTTGGCCTCATCAAAAGGGGGCGAGCAGTACTTC. Amino acids: CASSLASSKGGEQYF. This sequence joins TRBV5-1 and TRBJ2-7; weak D call: TRBD1 (6 bases). Germline lookup yields CDR1 SGHRS and CDR2 YFSETQ. This CDR3 comprises 15 residues. Trimming pared 0 bases from V and 6 bases from J, leaving 16 bases between.

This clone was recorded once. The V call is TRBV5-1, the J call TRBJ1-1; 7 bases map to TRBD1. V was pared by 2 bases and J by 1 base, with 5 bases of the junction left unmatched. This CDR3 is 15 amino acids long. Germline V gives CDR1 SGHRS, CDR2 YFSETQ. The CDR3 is CASSLRQGSNTEAFF. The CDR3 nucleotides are TGCGCCAGCAGCTTAAGACAGGGCTCGAACACTGAAGCTTTCTTT.

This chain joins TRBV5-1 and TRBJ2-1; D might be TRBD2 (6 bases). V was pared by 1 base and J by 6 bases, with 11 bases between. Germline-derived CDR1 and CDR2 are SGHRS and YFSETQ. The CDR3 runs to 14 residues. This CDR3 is CASSLLAGTNEQFF. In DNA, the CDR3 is TGCGCCAGCAGCTTGCTGGCGGGAACCAATGAGCAGTTCTTC.